The 26 T cell receptor beta chains below all came from one sample that was sequenced in a study of blood T cells in healthy people across ages. PCR was performed a second time for roughly 6 to 12 cycles using a sample-barcoded 5' primer and a J-beta primer mix. TCRdb itself ran the 5' RACE reads through MiXCR, one entry per CDR3 protein. This table has about 1.8 million distinct CDR3 sequences, 49% appearing once. The sequenced sample was blood. These receptors were taken from a woman in her thirties or forties in good health.

The J gene is TRBJ2-3, the V gene TRBV4-1; maybe TRBD2 (5 bases). The CDR3 covers 17 residues. The germline V and J ends were trimmed by 4 bases and 2 bases, with 19 bases remaining between them. Germline V gene data show CDR1 as MGHRA and CDR2 as YSYEKL. The CDR3 here is CASSLLGILGSTDTQYF. The CDR3 DNA reads as TGCGCCAGCAGCCTACTAGGGATTTTGGGATCCACAGATACGCAGTATTTT.

The CDR3 coding sequence is TGTGCCACCAGCAGAGCCTGGACAGGAGAAGAGACCCAGTACTTC. Translation: CATSRAWTGEETQYF. The V gene is TRBV15, the J gene TRBJ2-7; the match to TRBD1 covers 7 bases. The J call may be mistaken, given a closer DNA end match to TRBJ2-5. CDR3 length: 15 residues. Germline-derived CDR1 and CDR2 are LNHNV and YYDKDF (reference sequence).

This clonotype was seen a handful of times. This chain connects TRBV20-1 to TRBJ2-7; D possibly matches TRBD1 or TRBD2 (5 bases each). The germline V and J ends were trimmed by 3 bases and 0 bases, with 15 bases remaining between them. Germline V gene data show CDR1 as DFQATT and CDR2 as SNEGSKA (reference sequence). This CDR3 has 15 amino acids. The DNA of the CDR3 is TGCAGTGCTAGCGAGGATGGGGGACGCTCCTACGAGCAGTACTTC. Its protein product is CSASEDGGRSYEQYF.

The chain recombines TRBV28 with TRBJ2-7, with 8 bases identical to TRBD2. Germline V gene data show CDR1 as MDHEN and CDR2 as SYDVKM. V was pared by 5 bases and J by 3 bases, with 9 bases of the junction left unmatched. The CDR3 sequence is 15 residues long. The CDR3 is CASSPTSGPFYEQYF. DNA of the CDR3: TGTGCCAGCAGTCCTACTAGCGGTCCCTTCTACGAGCAGTACTTC.

The chain carries TRBV6-5 and TRBJ1-2; a weak D match, TRBD1 (5 bases). Germline loops: CDR1 MNHEY, CDR2 SVGAGI. V gave up 0 bases and J gave up 9 bases, with 20 bases separating them. This CDR3 region has 16 residues. The CDR3 region is CASSYSNQVGTNSYTF. DNA for the CDR3: TGTGCCAGCAGTTACTCGAACCAAGTAGGGACTAATAGCTACACCTTC.

This clonotype has only a few counts. This rearrangement joins TRBV7-2 to TRBJ2-6; 7 bases map to TRBD2. CDR1 and CDR2 (germline): SGHTA, FQGNSA. The CDR3 consists of 16 residues. V shed 2 bases, J shed 12 bases, and the junction held 13 bases outside the gene matches. This CDR3 is CASSLRGGALQSVLTF. As DNA, the CDR3 is TGTGCCAGCAGCTTAAGGGGAGGGGCCCTTCAGAGCGTCCTGACTTTC.

As DNA, the CDR3 is TGTGCCAGCAGTGAGGGCGGTGCGGGGGGTCGAGAGACCCAGTACTTC. Its protein is CASSEGGAGGRETQYF. The chain combines TRBV6-1 with TRBJ2-5; 8 bases are a match to TRBD2. The V and J ends lost 3 bases and 4 bases, in that order; junction bases with no gene match: 10. In germline, CDR1 is MNHNS, CDR2 SASEGT. This CDR3 comprises 16 residues.

This chain joins TRBV29-1 and TRBJ2-6; D might be TRBD1 (6 bases). CDR1 SQVTM and CDR2 ANQGSEA come from the germline V gene. Trimming stripped 7 bases from V and 2 bases from J, with 6 bases between. The CDR3 is 12 amino acids. CDR3 in amino acids: CSAGAGANVLTF. The CDR3 DNA follows: TGCAGCGCAGGGGCTGGGGCCAACGTCCTGACTTTC.

This clonotype was seen a handful of times. The chain employs TRBV6-5 and TRBJ2-5; tentative D call: TRBD2 (5 bases). Germline V gene sequence: CDR1 MNHEY, CDR2 SVGAGI. V lost 6 bases to trimming and J lost 4 bases, with 9 bases between them. The CDR3 length is 12 residues. The CDR3 loop reads CASRSRAETQYF. The CDR3 DNA reads TGTGCCAGCAGGTCGAGGGCAGAGACCCAGTACTTC.

The chain employs TRBV4-3 and TRBJ2-3, with TRBD2 matching over 9 bases. V was pared by 3 bases and J by 4 bases, with 8 bases of the junction left unmatched. Germline CDR1 LGHNA, CDR2 YSLEER. The CDR3 sequence is 16 residues long. CDR3 DNA sequence: TGCGCCAGCAGCCATGCTAGCGGGGTTCAGGCAGATACGCAGTATTTT. This encodes CASSHASGVQADTQYF.

The chain links TRBV5-1 to TRBJ2-1; TRBD2 matches at 13 bases. The CDR3 is 18 amino acids. The V gene end was trimmed by 0 bases and the J gene end by 8 bases; junction bases not matched to a gene: 11. Germline V gives CDR1 SGHRS, CDR2 YFSETQ. CDR3 bases: TGCGCCAGCAGCTTGGAACTAGCGGGGGGGCCGGTAGGCGATGAGCAGTTCTTC. Translated, it gives CASSLELAGGPVGDEQFF.

The V gene is TRBV6-2 or TRBV6-3, the J gene TRBJ2-7; weak D call: TRBD2 (5 bases). The length of the CDR3 is 14 residues. V was clipped by 2 bases and J by 7 bases, with 15 bases between them. Germline V lookup: CDR1 MNHEY, CDR2 SVGEGT. CDR3 loop: CASSYARETGEQYF. DNA for the CDR3: TGTGCCAGCAGTTACGCGAGGGAGACGGGGGAGCAGTACTTC.

The V gene is TRBV7-8, the J gene TRBJ2-1; no firm D call. Deletions cut 1 base from V and 6 bases from J, with 13 bases between. The CDR3 is 15 amino acids. Looked up from germline, CDR1 is SGHVS and CDR2 is FQNEAQ. The CDR3 DNA reads TGTGCCAGCAGCTTAGTTGGGAATCTCCGCAATGAGCAGTTCTTC. Its translation: CASSLVGNLRNEQFF.

The CDR3 bases are TGTGCCAGCAGCTCCCACAAGATAAACGCCGGGACAGGGGTCTACAATGAGCAGTTCTTC. Translation: CASSSHKINAGTGVYNEQFF. The gene calls are TRBV7-3 and TRBJ2-1, with 10 bases that match TRBD1. This CDR3 has 20 residues. The germline CDR1 and CDR2 sequences are SGHTA and FQGTGA. With 4 bases clipped from V and 3 bases from J, the junction kept 18 bases outside the gene matches. Full variable domain (missing parts from reference TRBV7-3 and TRBJ2-1): GAGVSQTPSNKVTEKGKYVELRCDPISGHTALYWYRQSLGQGPEFLIYFQGTGAADDSGLPNDRFFAVRPEGSVSTLKIQRTERGDSAVYLCASSSHKINAGTGVYNEQFFGPGTRLTVL.

CDR3 amino acids: CASSSPGTGLTEETQYF. CDR3 nucleotides: TGTGCCAGCAGTTCTCCGGGGACAGGATTGACCGAAGAGACCCAGTACTTC. The chain couples TRBV12-3 or TRBV12-4 to TRBJ2-5; 8 positions agree with TRBD1. This CDR3 is 17 amino acids long. V dropped 4 bases and J dropped 3; count of bases not matched to a gene: 13.

This clonotype was recorded only once. The junction does not match germline at one end; this may be a read error. V and J are TRBV29-1 and TRBJ2-1; 12 bases line up with TRBD1. CDR3 size: 20 residues. CDR1 SQVTM and CDR2 ANQGSEA come from the germline V gene. The CDR3 DNA sequence: TGCAGCGTTGAAGGCCCGGGGACAGGGGGCGAACTGAGCTCCCACAATGAGCAGTTCTTC. It encodes CSVEGPGTGGELSSHNEQFF.

This clonotype was seen more than once but under ten times. The gene calls are TRBV4-3 and TRBJ1-5; D is unclear. Trimming removed 0 bases at V and 6 bases at J, with 9 bases between. The V gene's germline CDR1 is LGHNA and CDR2 YSLEER. The CDR3 sequence is 14 residues long. CDR3: CASSQDWGFQPQHF. The CDR3 DNA is TGCGCCAGCAGCCAAGATTGGGGTTTTCAGCCCCAGCATTTT.

This clonotype came up a few times. This chain joins TRBV7-2 and TRBJ2-4, with 8 bases identical to TRBD1. The assigned J gene may be wrong: the sequence end matches TRBJ2-7 better. The CDR3 is 14 amino acids. Germline V gives CDR1 SGHTA, CDR2 FQGNSA. CDR3 in amino acids: CASSLAYRGDEQYF. CDR3 sequence (DNA): TGTGCCAGCAGCTTAGCATACAGGGGGGACGAGCAGTACTTC.

V is TRBV5-5 and J is TRBJ2-7; 8 nucleotides line up with TRBD1. CDR1 is SGHKS and CDR2 is YYEKEE in the germline V gene (reference sequence). CDR3 size: 16 residues. The V gene end was trimmed by 2 bases and the J gene end by 4 bases; junction bases not matched to a gene: 11. This CDR3 reads CASSLRIGQGAYEQYF. Here the CDR3 DNA reads TGTGCCAGCAGCTTAAGAATCGGACAGGGCGCGTACGAGCAGTACTTC.

This sequence joins TRBV7-2 and TRBJ2-4; 7 bases align to TRBD2. The assigned J gene may be wrong: the sequence end matches TRBJ2-7 better. The CDR3 totals 17 residues. CDR1 is SGHTA and CDR2 is FQGNSA in the germline V gene. The CDR3 DNA reads as TGTGCCAGCAGCCTTTTTGGGGGGGGAGGGGCCGGATACGAGCAGTACTTC. Translation: CASSLFGGGGAGYEQYF.

The V and J genes are TRBV10-3 and TRBJ2-7; D not certain. The CDR3 has 12 amino acids. Trimming took off 4 bases at V and 2 bases at J, with 6 bases between the two ends. Germline V lookup: CDR1 ENHRY, CDR2 SYGVKD. The CDR3 region has the DNA TGTGCCATCAGTGGGCAGGCCTACGAGCAGTACTTC. This codes for CAISGQAYEQYF.

The chain has TRBV9 and TRBJ1-2; possibly TRBD1 for D (5 bases). The CDR3 sequence is 14 residues long. V lost 0 bases, J lost 5 bases, and 11 bases lay in between. Germline assignment: CDR1 SGDLS and CDR2 YYNGEE. CDR3 residues: CASSVGRDRYGYTF. In DNA, the CDR3 is TGTGCCAGCAGCGTAGGCCGAGACAGATATGGCTACACCTTC.

This chain joins TRBV7-9 and TRBJ2-3; 7 positions match TRBD1. The junction had 9 bases not matched to a gene; V was cut back by 5 bases and J by 4 bases. This CDR3 region has 15 residues. CDR1 and CDR2 from the germline V gene are SEHNR and FQNEAQ (reference sequence). The CDR3 spells CASSIGPQGADTQYF. CDR3 DNA: TGTGCCAGCAGCATAGGCCCCCAGGGGGCAGATACGCAGTATTTT.

V gene TRBV13 combines with J gene TRBJ1-5, with D possibly being TRBD1 (5 bases). This CDR3 is 20 amino acids long. In germline, CDR1 is PRHDT, CDR2 FYEKMQ (reference sequence). The V end lost 1 base, the J end lost 0 bases, and 22 bases lay between the germline ends. The CDR3 protein is CASSLEQTAKPYYSNQPQHF. CDR3 in DNA: TGTGCCAGCAGCTTAGAACAGACAGCTAAACCTTACTATAGCAATCAGCCCCAGCATTTT.

This clonotype was seen only a few times. The chain carries TRBV20-1 and TRBJ2-5; TRBD2 might be the D (6 bases). Per germline, CDR1 DFQATT and CDR2 SNEGSKA (reference sequence). The CDR3 runs 12 residues. Trimming took 6 bases from V and 12 from J, leaving 20 bases between them. The CDR3 loop reads CSATGGTGKKYF. CDR3 bases: TGCAGTGCAACCGGGGGAACAGGAAAAAAGTACTTC.

This chain uses TRBV10-3 with TRBJ2-1; D remains unclear. Per germline, CDR1 ENHRY and CDR2 SYGVKD. Trimming shortened V by 3 bases and J by 7 bases, and 10 bases separated the two germline ends. The CDR3 spans 13 residues. This CDR3 reads CAISDLKSNEQFF. CDR3 bases: TGTGCCATCAGTGACCTTAAGAGTAATGAGCAGTTCTTC.